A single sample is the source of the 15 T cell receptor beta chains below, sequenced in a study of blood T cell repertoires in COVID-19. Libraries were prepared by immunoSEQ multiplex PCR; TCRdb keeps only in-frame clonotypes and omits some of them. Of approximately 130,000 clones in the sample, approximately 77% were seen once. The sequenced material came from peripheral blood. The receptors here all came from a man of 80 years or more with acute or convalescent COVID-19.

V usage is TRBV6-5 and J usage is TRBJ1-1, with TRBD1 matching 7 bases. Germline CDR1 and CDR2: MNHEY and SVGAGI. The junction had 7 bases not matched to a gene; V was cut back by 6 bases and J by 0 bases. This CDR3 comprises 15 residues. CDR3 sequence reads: CASRPGRGLNTEAFF. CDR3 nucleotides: TGTGCCAGCAGGCCGGGTAGGGGGCTGAACACTGAAGCTTTCTTT.

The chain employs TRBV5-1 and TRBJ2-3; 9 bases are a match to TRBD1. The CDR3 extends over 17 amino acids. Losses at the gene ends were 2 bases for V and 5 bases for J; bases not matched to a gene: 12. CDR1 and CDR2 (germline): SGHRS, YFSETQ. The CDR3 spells CASSLVLGTGRRDTQYF. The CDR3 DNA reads TGCGCCAGCAGCTTAGTGCTCGGGACAGGGCGGCGAGATACGCAGTATTTT.

The CDR3 sequence is CASSPMGAGNEQFF. CDR3 sequence (DNA): TGTGCCAGCAGCCCCATGGGGGCAGGCAATGAGCAGTTCTTC. The chain employs TRBV9 and TRBJ2-1; maybe TRBD1 (6 bases). This CDR3 is 14 amino acids long. Germline V lookup: CDR1 SGDLS, CDR2 YYNGEE. The germline V and J ends were trimmed by 4 bases and 6 bases, with 14 bases remaining between them.

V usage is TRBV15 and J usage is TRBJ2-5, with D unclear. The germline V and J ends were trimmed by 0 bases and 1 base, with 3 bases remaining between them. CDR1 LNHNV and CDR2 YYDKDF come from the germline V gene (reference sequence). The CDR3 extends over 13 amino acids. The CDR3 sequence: CATSRDSQETQYF. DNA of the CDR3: TGTGCCACCAGCAGAGACAGCCAAGAGACCCAGTACTTC.

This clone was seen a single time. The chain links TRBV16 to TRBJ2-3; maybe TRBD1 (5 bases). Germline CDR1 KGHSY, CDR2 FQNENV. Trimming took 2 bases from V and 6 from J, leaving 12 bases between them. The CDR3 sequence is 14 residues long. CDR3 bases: TGTGCCAGCAGCCAACAGGGCAGTTTGGATACGCAGTATTTT. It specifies CASSQQGSLDTQYF.

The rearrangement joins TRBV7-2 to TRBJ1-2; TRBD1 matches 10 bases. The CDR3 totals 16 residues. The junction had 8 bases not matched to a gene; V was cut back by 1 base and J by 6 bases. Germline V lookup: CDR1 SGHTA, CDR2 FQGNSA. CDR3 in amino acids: CASSLEATGGVDGYTF. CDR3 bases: TGTGCCAGCAGCTTAGAAGCGACAGGGGGCGTAGATGGCTACACCTTC.

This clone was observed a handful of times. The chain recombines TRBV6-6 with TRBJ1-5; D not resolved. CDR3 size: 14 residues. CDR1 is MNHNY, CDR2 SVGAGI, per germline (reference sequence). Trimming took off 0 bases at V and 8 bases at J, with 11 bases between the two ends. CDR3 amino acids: CASSYSGGFEPQHF. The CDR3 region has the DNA TGTGCCAGCAGTTACTCCGGCGGTTTCGAGCCCCAGCATTTT.

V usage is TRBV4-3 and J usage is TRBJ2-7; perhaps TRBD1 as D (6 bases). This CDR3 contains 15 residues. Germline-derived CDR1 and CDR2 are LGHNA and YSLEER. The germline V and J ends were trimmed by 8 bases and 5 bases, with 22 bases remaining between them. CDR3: CASAPYLGAHDEQYF. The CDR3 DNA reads TGCGCCAGCGCTCCTTACTTGGGGGCTCACGACGAGCAGTACTTC.

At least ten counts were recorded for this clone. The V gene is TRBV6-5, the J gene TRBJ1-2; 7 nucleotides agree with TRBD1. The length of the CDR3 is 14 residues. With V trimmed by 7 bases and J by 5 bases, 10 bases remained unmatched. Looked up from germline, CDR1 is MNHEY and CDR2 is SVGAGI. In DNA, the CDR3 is TGTGCCAGCAAATCGCGCGGGACAGCTTATGGCTACACCTTC. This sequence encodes CASKSRGTAYGYTF.

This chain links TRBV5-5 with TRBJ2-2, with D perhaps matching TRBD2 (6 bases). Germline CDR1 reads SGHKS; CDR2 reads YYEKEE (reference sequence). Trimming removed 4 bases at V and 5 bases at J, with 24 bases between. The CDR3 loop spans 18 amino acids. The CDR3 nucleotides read TGTGCCAGCAGCCAGATCATTTCCGGGACTCGGAGAACCGGGGAGCTGTTTTTT. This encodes CASSQIISGTRRTGELFF.

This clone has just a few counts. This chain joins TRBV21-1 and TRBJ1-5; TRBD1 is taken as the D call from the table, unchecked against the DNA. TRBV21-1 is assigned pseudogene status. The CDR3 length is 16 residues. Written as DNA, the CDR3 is TGTGCCAGCAGCAAAACAGCCCGCTACCTCAATCAGCCCCAGCATTTT. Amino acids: CASSKTARYLNQPQHF.

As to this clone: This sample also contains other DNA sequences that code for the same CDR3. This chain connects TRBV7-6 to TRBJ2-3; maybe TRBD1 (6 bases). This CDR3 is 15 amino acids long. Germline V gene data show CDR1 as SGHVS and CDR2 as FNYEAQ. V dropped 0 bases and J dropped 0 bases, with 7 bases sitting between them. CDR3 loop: CASSLAGASTDTQYF. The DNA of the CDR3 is TGTGCCAGCAGCTTAGCGGGGGCGAGCACAGATACGCAGTATTTT.

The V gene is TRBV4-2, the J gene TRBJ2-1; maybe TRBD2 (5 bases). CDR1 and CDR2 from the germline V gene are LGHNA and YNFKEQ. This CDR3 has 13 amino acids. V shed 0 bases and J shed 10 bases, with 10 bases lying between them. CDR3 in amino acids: CASSQDRGREQFF. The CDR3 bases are TGTGCCAGCAGCCAAGATCGGGGTCGGGAGCAGTTCTTC.

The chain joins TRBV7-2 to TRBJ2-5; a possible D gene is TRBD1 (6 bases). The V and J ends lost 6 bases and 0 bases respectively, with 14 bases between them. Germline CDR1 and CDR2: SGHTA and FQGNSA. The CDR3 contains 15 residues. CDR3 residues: CASSPSGTNQETQYF. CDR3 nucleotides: TGTGCCAGCAGTCCCTCCGGGACAAACCAAGAGACCCAGTACTTC.

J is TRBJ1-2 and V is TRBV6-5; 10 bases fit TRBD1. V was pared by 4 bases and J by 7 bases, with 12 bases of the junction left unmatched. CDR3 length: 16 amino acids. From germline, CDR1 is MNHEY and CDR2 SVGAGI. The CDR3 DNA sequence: TGTGCCAGCAGTTCCCTGTCCCGGGACAGGGGCTCTGGCTACACCTTC. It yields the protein CASSSLSRDRGSGYTF.